This T cell receptor beta chain came from a study of cytotoxic CD8 clonotypes in ibrutinib-treated CLL. The study's findings and limits: Clonality went higher at ibrutinib response and then dropped back toward baseline at progression. A difference in sampling times existed between sustained-remission and progressing patients.

The sample holds a few counts of this clone. Antigen: not known. Sequencing was designed to attain a depth spanning 1 in 200,000 to 1 in 1 million T cells. TCRdb's copy holds only in-frame clones and misses some; the assay was immunoSEQ multiplex PCR. The table includes a few hundred thousand clones, around four fifths detected once. This specimen was PBMCs, taken before ibrutinib treatment. The clonotype comes from a human donor with chronic lymphocytic leukemia.

CDR3 amino acids: CASSRRSYGYTF. CDR3 DNA sequence: TGTGCCAGCAGTAGGCGATCCTATGGCTACACCTTC. The genes are TRBV28 and TRBJ1-2; D ambiguous. V lost 5 bases to trimming and J lost 4 bases, with 8 bases between them. The CDR3 contains 12 residues. Germline lookup yields CDR1 MDHEN and CDR2 SYDVKM.